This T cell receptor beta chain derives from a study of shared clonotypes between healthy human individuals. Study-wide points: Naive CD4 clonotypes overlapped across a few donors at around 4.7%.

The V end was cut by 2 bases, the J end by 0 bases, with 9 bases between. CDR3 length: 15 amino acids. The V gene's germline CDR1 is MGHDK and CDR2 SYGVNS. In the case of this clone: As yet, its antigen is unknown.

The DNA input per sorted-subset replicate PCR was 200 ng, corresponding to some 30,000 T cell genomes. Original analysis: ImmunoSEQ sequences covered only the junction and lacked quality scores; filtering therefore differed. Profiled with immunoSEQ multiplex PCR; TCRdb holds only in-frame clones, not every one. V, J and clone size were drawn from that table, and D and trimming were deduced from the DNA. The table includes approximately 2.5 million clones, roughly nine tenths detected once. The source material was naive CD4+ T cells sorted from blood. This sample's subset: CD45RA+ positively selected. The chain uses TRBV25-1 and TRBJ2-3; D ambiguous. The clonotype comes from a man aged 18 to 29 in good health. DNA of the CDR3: TGTGCCAGCAGTGAAGTGGACCCTAGCACAGATACGCAGTATTTT. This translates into CASSEVDPSTDTQYF. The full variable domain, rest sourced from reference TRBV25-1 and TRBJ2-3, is EADIYQTPRYLVIGTGKKITLECSQTMGHDKMYWYQQDPGMELHLIHYSYGVNSTEKGDLSSESTVSRIRTEHFPLTLESARPSHTSQYLCASSEVDPSTDTQYFGPGTRLTVL.